This T cell receptor beta chain was identified in a study of response to subunit inactivated influenza vaccine listed by TCRdb under 2018. At the level of the whole study: Deep quantitative T cell receptor repertoire profiling was used in the study to track responses to a trivalent subunit inactivated influenza vaccine.

Study-level results and caveats: It was suggested by the authors that each seasonal influenza vaccination may recruit only a limited number of new T cells.

Compared with germline, V lacks 7 bases and J lacks 2 bases; bases without a gene match: 8. Reading from cysteine to phenylalanine, the CDR3 counts 15 amino acids. The entry retains the CDR3 DNA only, 45 bases that are in frame from base 1. The germline V gene provides CDR1 MNHEY and CDR2 SVGEGT. Libraries were prepared through RT-PCR. This sample was sequenced with an Illumina HiSeq 2500. TCRdb redid the processing of the public reads, applying fastp at Q25 and MiXCR, and retained in-frame beta chains. Duplicate CDR3 protein sequences are folded into a single record with the most common DNA and genes. The sample table holds 550,000 to 800,000 distinct CDR3 sequences, of which 11% to 15% were seen once. Less than 7% of the sample is held by the ten biggest clonotypes. Of note for this clonotype: It has no known antigen specificity. The input lacks base qualities; no much larger clone sits a single base away.

The specimen was PBMCs from blood, collected 14 to 15 days before vaccination. The rearrangement combines TRBV6-2 or TRBV6-3 with TRBJ1-5; 7 middle bases align to TRBD1. This clonotype was obtained from a man aged 45-60 years who received an inactivated influenza vaccine. Donor details come from another sample of the same person, matched by shared clones. The CDR3 region has the sequence CASKPGGMGNQPQHF. In nucleotide form, the sequence is TGTGCCAGCAAACCAGGGGGTATGGGCAATCAGCCCCAGCATTTT.